The 18 T cell receptor beta chains below come from one sample, sequenced in a study of T cells in Graves' hyperthyroidism and ophthalmopathy (dated by TCRdb to about 2019). Receptors were amplified or captured by multiplex PCR. The sequencer listed for this sample is Illumina HiSeq 2000. The TCR beta CDR3 regions were amplified from RNA transcripts. A first-round RT-PCR of the TCR CDR3 used the HTBI primer set with the Qiagen OneStep RT-PCR kit. TCRdb trimmed the raw reads at Q25, called clones with MiXCR and kept productive beta chains. Each CDR3 protein appears once, grouped with its most common genes and DNA. The sample table shows hundreds of thousands of distinct CDR3 sequences, and under 30% are seen once. The ten most abundant clones make up about 30% of the sample. The sample taken for sequencing was blood. The receptors originated from a man in his forties with Graves' hyperthyroidism that later progressed to Graves' ophthalmopathy.

The CDR3 nucleotides read TGTGCCAGCAGGTCCCCGGGACTAGCAAGTTACGAGCAGTACTTC. Protein sequence: CASRSPGLASYEQYF. This chain links TRBV6-1 with TRBJ2-7; 9 bases fit TRBD2. Germline V lookup: CDR1 MNHNS, CDR2 SASEGT. The CDR3 totals 15 residues. The ends lost 6 bases at V and 4 bases at J; junction bases unmatched: 10.

This clonotype was seen repeatedly, ten times or more. The chain recombines TRBV30 with TRBJ1-2; TRBD1 agrees at 10 bases. The V gene end was trimmed by 0 bases and the J gene end by 4 bases; junction bases not matched to a gene: 5. Germline V gene data show CDR1 as GTSNPN and CDR2 as SVGIG (reference sequence). The CDR3 consists of 15 residues. The CDR3 DNA reads as TGTGCCTGGAGTGTAATGGGACAGGGGTTCTATGGCTACACCTTC. Translating it yields CAWSVMGQGFYGYTF.

This clonotype was recorded at least ten times. V gene TRBV12-3 or TRBV12-4 combines with J gene TRBJ2-5, with TRBD1 matching 8 bases. Losses at the gene ends were 0 bases for V and 5 bases for J; bases not matched to a gene: 8. This CDR3 is 16 amino acids long. The CDR3 spells CASSLADRAVWETQYF. CDR3 coding DNA: TGTGCCAGCAGTTTAGCGGACAGGGCCGTTTGGGAGACCCAGTACTTC.

The rearrangement uses TRBV20-1 and TRBJ2-5, with 9 positions matching TRBD2. The V gene's germline CDR1 is DFQATT and CDR2 SNEGSKA (reference sequence). The CDR3 spans 15 residues. V was clipped by 2 bases and J by 5 bases; unmatched bases: 9. CDR3 bases: TGCAGTGCTAGAACGATAGCGGGAGCGGTGGAGACCCAGTACTTC. Its protein product is CSARTIAGAVETQYF.

This clonotype was counted ten times or more. The chain combines TRBV20-1 with TRBJ2-7; D tentatively reads TRBD1 or TRBD2 (6 bases each). From germline, CDR1 is DFQATT and CDR2 SNEGSKA (reference sequence). The CDR3 spans 15 residues. Trimming pared 1 base from V and 5 bases from J, leaving 18 bases between. As DNA, the CDR3 is TGCAGTGCTAGAGGATGGATGGAGGGGGGCGACGAGCAGTACTTC. Translation gives CSARGWMEGGDEQYF.

V usage is TRBV5-1 and J usage is TRBJ2-7; D unclear. The length of the CDR3 is 12 residues. Trimming cost V 5 bases and J 3 bases, with 9 bases left between them. The germline V gene encodes CDR1 SGHRS and CDR2 YFSETQ. The CDR3 loop reads CASSGSHYEQYF. CDR3 bases: TGCGCCAGCAGTGGCTCCCACTACGAGCAGTACTTC. Combining the CDR3 with reference TRBV5-1 and TRBJ2-7 gives the whole variable domain KAGVTQTPRYLIKTRGQQVTLSCSPISGHRSVSWYQQTPGQGLQFLFEYFSETQRNKGNFPGRFSGRQFSNSRSEMNVSTLELGDSALYLCASSGSHYEQYFGPGTRLTVT.

This clonotype was seen ten or more times. The chain couples TRBV15 to TRBJ1-5; TRBD1 agrees at 7 bases. In germline, CDR1 is LNHNV, CDR2 YYDKDF (reference sequence). The CDR3 length is 16 residues. The V and J ends lost 0 bases and 9 bases, in that order; junction bases with no gene match: 11. CDR3 region: CATSRDLTGPRLPQHF. The CDR3 DNA follows: TGTGCCACCAGCAGAGATTTGACAGGGCCACGGTTGCCCCAGCATTTT.

This clonotype has more than one count but fewer than ten. The chain uses TRBV7-9 and TRBJ2-2, with D unclear. The CDR3 sequence is 13 residues long. Germline-derived CDR1 and CDR2 are SEHNR and FQNEAQ (reference sequence). Trimming took off 4 bases at V and 3 bases at J, with 6 bases between the two ends. The CDR3 loop reads CASSSPHTGELFF. For the CDR3, the DNA is TGTGCCAGCAGCTCCCCCCACACCGGGGAGCTGTTTTTT.

This chain uses TRBV20-1 with TRBJ2-7; a possible D gene is TRBD2 (6 bases). V lost 0 bases and J 0 bases, leaving 12 bases between the germline ends. CDR1 and CDR2 (germline): DFQATT, SNEGSKA (reference sequence). This CDR3 contains 15 residues. CDR3 residues: CSARDLAGSSYEQYF. Here the CDR3 DNA reads TGCAGTGCTAGAGATTTGGCCGGGAGCTCCTACGAGCAGTACTTC.

This clonotype showed up many times. The rearrangement uses TRBV12-3 or TRBV12-4 and TRBJ1-5; D ambiguous. Deletions cut 2 bases from V and 3 bases from J, with 8 bases between. The CDR3 spans 14 residues. The CDR3 is CASSLWNINQPQHF. CDR3 nucleotides: TGTGCCAGCAGTTTATGGAATATCAATCAGCCCCAGCATTTT.

The chain joins TRBV6-1 to TRBJ1-6; 9 bases line up with TRBD1. Germline CDR1 is MNHNS and CDR2 is SASEGT. This CDR3 contains 14 residues. V lost 7 bases to trimming and J lost 10 bases; unmatched junction nucleotides: 8. The CDR3 protein is CASNPGTGKSPLHF. The CDR3 nucleotides are TGTGCCAGCAACCCCGGGACAGGGAAGTCACCCCTCCACTTT.

The chain combines TRBV2 with TRBJ1-2; D is undetermined. This CDR3 comprises 13 residues. Trimming took 2 bases from V and 5 from J, leaving 9 bases between them. Germline CDR1 and CDR2: SNHLY and FYNNEI. The CDR3 DNA reads TGTGCCAGCAGTGAAAATAGGCAGTATGGCTACACCTTC. Translated, it gives CASSENRQYGYTF. Full variable domain (remainder filled in from reference TRBV2 and TRBJ1-2): EPEVTQTPSHQVTQMGQEVILRCVPISNHLYFYWYRQILGQKVEFLVSFYNNEISEKSEIFDDQFSVERPDGSNFTLKIRSTKLEDSAMYFCASSENRQYGYTFGSGTRLTVV.

At least ten counts were recorded for this clonotype. The rearrangement links TRBV27 to TRBJ2-7, with 10 positions matching TRBD1. This CDR3 comprises 14 residues. V trimming: 6 bases; J trimming: 2 bases; junction bases outside the gene matches: 4. Per the germline V gene, CDR1 is MNHEY and CDR2 is SMNVEV (reference sequence). DNA for the CDR3: TGTGCCAGCAGCCGGACAGGGGGTGCCTACGAGCAGTACTTC. The encoded protein is CASSRTGGAYEQYF.

This clonotype was seen many times. The V gene is TRBV5-4, the J gene TRBJ2-7, with no clear D. The germline V gene has CDR1 SGHNT and CDR2 YYREEE (reference sequence). The CDR3 has 13 residues. Trimming stripped 0 bases from V and 7 bases from J, with 11 bases between. The CDR3 coding sequence is TGTGCCAGCAGCTTGGCCCCGCAGTATGAGCAGTACTTC. Its protein product is CASSLAPQYEQYF.

This clonotype was recorded many times. The chain uses TRBV24-1 and TRBJ2-2; D perhaps matches TRBD1 (6 bases). Trimming took off 0 bases at V and 7 bases at J, with 11 bases between the two ends. The CDR3 spans 15 residues. Germline CDR1 reads KGHDR; CDR2 reads SFDVKD. This chain's CDR3 is CATSDLQGNVGELFF. CDR3 nucleotide sequence: TGTGCCACCAGTGATTTGCAGGGGAATGTCGGGGAGCTGTTTTTT.

In its sample, this clonotype was seen many times. V is TRBV19 and J is TRBJ2-7; 9 nucleotides match TRBD2. Germline lookup yields CDR1 LNHDA and CDR2 SQIVND (reference sequence). The CDR3 is 14 amino acids. Losses at the gene ends were 6 bases for V and 3 bases for J; bases not matched to a gene: 6. As DNA, the CDR3 is TGTGCCAGTAGCCCGACTAGCGGCCACTACGAGCAGTACTTC. This translates into CASSPTSGHYEQYF.

This clonotype was picked up a small number of times. The chain is built from TRBV28 and TRBJ2-7, with D tentatively TRBD2 (6 bases). Per germline, CDR1 MDHEN and CDR2 SYDVKM. Trimming stripped 5 bases from V and 3 bases from J, with 17 bases between. This CDR3 comprises 15 residues. CDR3 nucleotide sequence: TGTGCCAGCAGTATCGCGGGTCGGGGAGGCTACGAGCAGTACTTC. Translation: CASSIAGRGGYEQYF.

This clonotype was counted many times. The chain combines TRBV6-5 with TRBJ1-1; D remains ambiguous. CDR3 length: 13 residues. Trimming removed 0 bases at V and 2 bases at J, with 4 bases between. The germline V gene encodes CDR1 MNHEY and CDR2 SVGAGI. The CDR3: CASSYSHNTEAFF. CDR3 bases: TGTGCCAGCAGTTACTCGCATAACACTGAAGCTTTCTTT.